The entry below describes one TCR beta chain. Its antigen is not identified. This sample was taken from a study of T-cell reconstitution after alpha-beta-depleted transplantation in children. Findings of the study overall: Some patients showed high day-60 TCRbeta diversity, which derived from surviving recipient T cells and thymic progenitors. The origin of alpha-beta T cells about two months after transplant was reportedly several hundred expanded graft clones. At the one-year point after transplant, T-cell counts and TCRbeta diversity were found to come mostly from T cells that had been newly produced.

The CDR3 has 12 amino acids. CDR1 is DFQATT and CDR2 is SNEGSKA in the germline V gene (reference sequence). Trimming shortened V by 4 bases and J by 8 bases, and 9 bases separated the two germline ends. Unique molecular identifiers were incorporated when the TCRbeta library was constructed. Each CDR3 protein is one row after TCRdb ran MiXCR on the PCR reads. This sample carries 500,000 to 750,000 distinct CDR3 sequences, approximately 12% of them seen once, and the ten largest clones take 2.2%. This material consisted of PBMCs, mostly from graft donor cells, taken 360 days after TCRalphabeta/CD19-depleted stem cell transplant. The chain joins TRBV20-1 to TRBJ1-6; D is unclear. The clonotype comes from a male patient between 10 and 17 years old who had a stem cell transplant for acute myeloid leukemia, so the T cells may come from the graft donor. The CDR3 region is CSATGGYSPLHF. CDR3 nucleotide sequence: TGCAGTGCTACCGGAGGTTATTCACCCCTCCACTTT.